This T cell receptor (beta chain) stems from a study of CD8 T cells in ankylosing spondylitis. TCRdb redid the calling of the 5' RACE reads with MiXCR, one entry per CDR3 protein. The table has 100,000 to 150,000 distinct CDR3 sequences, around 9% seen once. This CDR3 contains 14 residues. Germline assignment: CDR1 SGHDT and CDR2 YYEEEE. The ends were cut back, 3 bases at V and 0 bases at J, with 8 bases in the middle. This clonotype has ten or more counts. This TCR came from a male donor with ankylosing spondylitis or in good health (not recorded which). The rearrangement links TRBV5-6 to TRBJ2-3, with TRBD1 as a possible D gene (6 bases). The specimen sequenced was blood, either unsorted or a sorted T cell fraction (not recorded which). The CDR3 coding sequence is TGTGCCAGCAGCTGGGACATTAGCACAGATACGCAGTATTTT. Translating gives CASSWDISTDTQYF.